This T cell receptor beta chain was sequenced in a study of tumor and adjacent non-tumor tissue in lung cancer. About the research overall: The cohort had about a dozen adenocarcinoma, a couple of squamous cell and 1 small cell patients. Aged roughly 30 to 85 years, patients included under 13 men and a few women with stage I to III disease. On average, productive TCRbeta reads reached 4 million to 4.5 million per sample. Regarding the study as a whole: TCR diversity was significantly greater in tumor than normal lung tissue.

On this clonotype: Its antigen is not identified.

This sample's RNA came from whole unsorted tissue. The library came from three nested PCR rounds adapted from ARM-PCR protocols. TCRdb reanalysed the multiplex PCR reads using MiXCR and keeps one entry per CDR3 protein. In the table there are 55,000 to 75,000 distinct CDR3 sequences, about 60% of which are singletons. The germline V gene has CDR1 SGDLS and CDR2 YYNGEE. With 8 bases clipped from V and 0 bases from J, the junction kept 10 bases outside the gene matches. The length of the CDR3 is 15 residues. The receptor was derived from a man over 45 with non-small cell lung cancer. V and J are TRBV9 and TRBJ2-7, with 8 bases identical to TRBD1. Sequencing was performed on lung tumor tissue. The CDR3 region has the DNA TGTGCCAGGAGTTTAGGGGGGACAGGCTCCTACGAGCAGTACTTC. It specifies CARSLGGTGSYEQYF.